This passage covers 2 T cell receptor beta chains from one sample sequenced in a study of cytomegalovirus exposure and HLA in healthy donors. The PCR ran on 60 Vbeta and 13 Jbeta primers. Using immunoSEQ multiplex PCR, the repertoire was profiled, and TCRdb retains in-frame clones only, with some absent. The table records tens of thousands of clones, more than 80% of them present only once. Sample: PBMCs. These receptors all come from a woman aged 30 to 39 in good health and CMV-seropositive.

This clone has a single count. The V and J genes are TRBV5-1 and TRBJ2-7; 9 nucleotides agree with TRBD1. Unmatched junction bases numbered 2, after V lost 3 bases and J lost 4 bases. Germline V gives CDR1 SGHRS, CDR2 YFSETQ. The CDR3 has 13 amino acids. The CDR3 loop is CASSWGQGYEQYF. The CDR3 bases are TGCGCCAGCAGCTGGGGACAGGGTTACGAGCAGTACTTC.

The rearrangement uses TRBV9 and TRBJ2-5, with D possibly matching TRBD1 (6 bases). CDR1 SGDLS and CDR2 YYNGEE come from the germline V gene. The CDR3 sequence is 15 residues long. V gave up 4 bases and J gave up 5 bases, with 18 bases separating them. DNA of the CDR3: TGTGCCAGCAGCCTCTTAGTAGGGGGTGGGGAGACCCAGTACTTC. Amino acids: CASSLLVGGGETQYF.